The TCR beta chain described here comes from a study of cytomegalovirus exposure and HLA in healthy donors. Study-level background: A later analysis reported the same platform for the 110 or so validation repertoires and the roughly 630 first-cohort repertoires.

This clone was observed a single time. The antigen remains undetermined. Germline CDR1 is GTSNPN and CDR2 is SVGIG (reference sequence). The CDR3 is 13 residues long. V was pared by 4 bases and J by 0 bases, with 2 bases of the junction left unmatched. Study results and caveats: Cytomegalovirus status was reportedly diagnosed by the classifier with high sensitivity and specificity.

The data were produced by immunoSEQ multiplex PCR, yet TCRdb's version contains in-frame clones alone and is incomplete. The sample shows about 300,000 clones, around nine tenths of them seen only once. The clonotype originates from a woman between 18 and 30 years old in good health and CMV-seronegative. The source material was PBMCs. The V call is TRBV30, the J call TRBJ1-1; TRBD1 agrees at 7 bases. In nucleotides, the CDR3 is TGTGCCTGGACCGACAGGGTGAACACTGAAGCTTTCTTT. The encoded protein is CAWTDRVNTEAFF.